The entry below describes one T cell receptor (beta chain). Its antigen is as yet unknown. This entry is derived from a study of cytomegalovirus exposure and HLA in healthy donors. CDR3 length: 15 amino acids. J gave up 5 bases and V 2 bases, and 6 bases lay outside the gene matches. From germline, CDR1 is SGHTA and CDR2 FQGNSA. Findings and limits, study-wide: The majority of CMV-associated TCR beta chains were reported as apparently HLA-restricted in a later analysis.

PCR was performed using 60 Vbeta and 13 Jbeta primers. Sequencing used immunoSEQ multiplex PCR; TCRdb keeps in-frame clones, though not all of them. The sample lists over 85,000 clones; 70% to 80% were seen once. The J gene is TRBJ2-5, the V gene TRBV7-2, with 9 bases identical to TRBD1. What was sequenced was PBMCs. This sequence originates from a male donor in good health and CMV-seropositive. The CDR3, as DNA: TGTGCCAGCAGCTTACCGGGACAGGGAGGCGAGACCCAGTACTTC. Protein: CASSLPGQGGETQYF.